The source of this T cell receptor (beta chain) is a study of spatial heterogeneity in lung cancer. Study-level background: A unique TCR and UMI combination showed up more than ten times in raw reads, on average.

This CDR3 has 13 amino acids. CDR1 is GTSNPN and CDR2 is SVGIG in the germline V gene (reference sequence). V lost 7 bases and J 0 bases, leaving 12 bases between the germline ends. Time point: sample taken at primary tumor resection. Unsorted whole RNA samples from tumor, nontumor lung or frozen PBMC were sequenced. The donor population consisted of under 75 patients with untreated, early-stage non-small cell lung cancer. Via MiXCR, TCRdb re-called the 5' RACE reads, giving one row per CDR3 protein. The table lists some 64,000 distinct CDR3 sequences, 8% to 9% of them singletons. This clonotype has a count of ten or more.

V gene TRBV30 combines with J gene TRBJ1-1; D gene ambiguous. The specimen was PBMCs, collected at surgery. The sequence derives from a female donor with early-stage non-small cell lung cancer. CDR3 in DNA: TGTGCCTTCCGTTGGTACGTGAACACTGAAGCTTTCTTT. Translating it yields CAFRWYVNTEAFF.